The sequence of this T cell receptor (beta chain) was determined in a study of blood T cell repertoires in COVID-19. Study summary: Specimens from acute and convalescent COVID-19 originated in the United States, Italy and Spain.

In the authors' methods: Amplification with reference gene primers provided the estimates of nucleated cell counts. The protocol was immunoSEQ multiplex PCR, while the TCRdb copy is restricted to in-frame clones and leaves out a portion. V and J calls and clone size are as listed in that table; D and trimming were resolved from the DNA. The sample includes roughly 150,000 clones, nearly 80% of them seen just once. The germline V gene has CDR1 LNHDA and CDR2 SQIVND (reference sequence). The CDR3 has 16 residues. V lost 7 bases and J lost 0, with 18 bases in between. The TCR sequence derives from a woman of 80 years or more with acute or convalescent COVID-19. V is TRBV19 and J is TRBJ1-1; maybe TRBD1 (6 bases). Sequences were obtained from peripheral blood. As DNA, the CDR3 is TGTGCCAGTACCAACTTTGCAGGGGTCCTGAACACTGAAGCTTTCTTT. Translation: CASTNFAGVLNTEAFF.